A single sample is the source of the 13 T cell receptor beta chains below, sequenced in a study of blood T cell repertoires in COVID-19 (TCRdb year 2020). Library preparation was by the immunoSEQ multiplex PCR assay. Drawn from immuneACCESS, this table holds only the in-frame rearrangements with V and J called that TCRdb kept. Clones are partly lost; checked studies trace under half to an unresolved V gene and leave the rest unexplained. Within this sample are approximately 130,000 clones, with approximately 86% of them counted one time only. The ten largest clonotypes hold 15% to 20% of the sample. Sequencing input: peripheral blood. The receptors were sampled from a woman in her forties or fifties who had recovered from COVID-19.

The chain has TRBV4-2 and TRBJ1-1, with D possibly TRBD1 on 6 matching bases. The CDR3 length is 14 residues. Trimming left V 7 bases short and J 11 bases short, with 23 bases between. CDR1 and CDR2 from the germline V gene are LGHNA and YNFKEQ. The DNA for the CDR3 is TGTGCCAGCACTAACCAACAGGGCGACAGGTACGCTTTCTTT. It yields the protein CASTNQQGDRYAFF.

With respect to this clone: Other DNA sequences in this specimen translate into the identical CDR3. The chain joins TRBV29-1 to TRBJ1-1; possibly TRBD1 for D (5 bases). The CDR3 is 12 amino acids. In germline, CDR1 is SQVTM, CDR2 ANQGSEA. Trimming left V 6 bases short and J 2 bases short, with 10 bases between. This chain's CDR3 is CSVAGGNTEAFF. CDR3 coding DNA: TGCAGCGTGGCGGGGGGTAACACTGAAGCTTTCTTT.

This chain uses TRBV27 with TRBJ2-3; possibly TRBD2 for D (6 bases). The ends were cut back, 6 bases at V and 9 bases at J, with 22 bases in the middle. Germline loops: CDR1 MNHEY, CDR2 SMNVEV (reference sequence). The CDR3 is 15 amino acids. The CDR3 region has the DNA TGTGCCAGCAGGGAGTACTCCGGGACTTTACAAACGCAGTATTTT. This codes for CASREYSGTLQTQYF.

The V gene is TRBV4-1, the J gene TRBJ2-2, with a weak D call TRBD1 (5 bases). Per germline, CDR1 MGHRA and CDR2 YSYEKL. Deletions cut 3 bases from V and 1 base from J, with 9 bases between. The CDR3 contains 15 residues. The CDR3 loop reads CASSHPTVNTGELFF. CDR3 nucleotide sequence: TGCGCCAGCAGCCACCCGACAGTGAACACCGGGGAGCTGTTTTTT.

The V gene is TRBV7-2, the J gene TRBJ2-1; TRBD2 matches 8 bases. Germline CDR1 SGHTA, CDR2 FQGNSA. Trimming removed 2 bases from V and 10 bases from J; junction bases left unmatched: 10. The CDR3 has 15 amino acids. The CDR3 DNA sequence: TGTGCCAGCAGCTTACAAGCGGGAGATTTCGACGAGCAGTTCTTC. Amino acids: CASSLQAGDFDEQFF.

This chain joins TRBV5-4 and TRBJ2-3; no definite D call. The CDR3 is made up of 15 amino acids. Trimming cost V 0 bases and J 3 bases, with 11 bases left between them. Germline V gene lookup returns CDR1 SGHNT and CDR2 YYREEE (reference sequence). CDR3 sequence: CASSLDRSRTDTQYF. In nucleotides, the CDR3 is TGTGCCAGCAGCTTGGATAGGTCTAGAACAGATACGCAGTATTTT. The variable domain in full, completed from reference TRBV5-4 and TRBJ2-3, reads ETGVTQSPTHLIKTRGQQVTLRCSSQSGHNTVSWYQQALGQGPQFIFQYYREEENGRGNFPPRFSGLQFPNYSSELNVNALELDDSALYLCASSLDRSRTDTQYFGPGTRLTVL.

The J gene is TRBJ2-1, the V gene TRBV13; tentatively, D is TRBD1 (5 bases). Trimming removed 2 bases at V and 3 bases at J, with 5 bases between. The CDR3 covers 13 residues. Germline-derived CDR1 and CDR2 are PRHDT and FYEKMQ (reference sequence). As DNA, the CDR3 is TGTGCCAGCAGCTTAAGGGGCTACAATGAGCAGTTCTTC. As protein: CASSLRGYNEQFF.

This clone has a handful of counts. V is TRBV7-9 and J is TRBJ1-4, with D tentatively TRBD1 (5 bases). Trimming removed 3 bases from V and 8 bases from J, with 16 bases in between. Per the germline V gene, CDR1 is SEHNR and CDR2 is FQNEAQ (reference sequence). The CDR3 contains 15 residues. The CDR3 bases are TGTGCCAGCAGCTTTAGGGAGGTTCGGGACGAAAAACTGTTTTTT. Protein: CASSFREVRDEKLFF. Combining the CDR3 with reference TRBV7-9 and TRBJ1-4 gives the whole variable domain DTGVSQNPRHKITKRGQNVTFRCDPISEHNRLYWYRQTLGQGPEFLTYFQNEAQLEKSRLLSDRFSAERPKGSFSTLEIQRTEQGDSAMYLCASSFREVRDEKLFFGSGTQLSVL.

CDR3 sequence (DNA): TGTGCCAGCAGTCGACAGGGGGCGGATACGCAGTATTTT. It is translated as CASSRQGADTQYF. The genes are TRBV12-3 or TRBV12-4 and TRBJ2-3, with 10 bases aligning to TRBD1. J gave up 6 bases and V 5 bases, and 2 bases lay outside the gene matches. The CDR3 length is 13 residues.

CDR3 nucleotides: TGCGCCAGCAGCCCTGGACTAACCCCCTACAATGAGCAGTTCTTC. Protein product: CASSPGLTPYNEQFF. This chain uses TRBV5-1 with TRBJ2-1; perhaps TRBD2 as D (6 bases). Trimming took off 4 bases at V and 2 bases at J, with 13 bases between the two ends. Germline V CDR1 and CDR2: SGHRS, YFSETQ. The CDR3 extends over 15 amino acids.

The chain links TRBV7-9 to TRBJ2-5; 10 positions match TRBD2. Trimming cost V 5 bases and J 1 base; bases outside gene matches: 7. CDR3 size: 16 residues. CDR1 and CDR2 (germline): SEHNR, FQNEAQ (reference sequence). Here the CDR3 reads CASSEASGGFQETQYF. In DNA form, the CDR3 reads TGTGCCAGCAGCGAAGCTAGCGGGGGATTCCAAGAGACCCAGTACTTC.

V and J are TRBV7-9 and TRBJ1-6; the D gene is possibly TRBD1 (5 bases). The CDR3 loop spans 14 amino acids. Trimming left V 4 bases short and J 3 bases short, with 7 bases between. CDR1 and CDR2 from the germline V gene are SEHNR and FQNEAQ (reference sequence). DNA of the CDR3: TGTGCCAGCAGCTCAGACAGCTATAATTCACCCCTCCACTTT. Encoded protein: CASSSDSYNSPLHF.

This chain links TRBV18 with TRBJ1-1, with TRBD1 matching over 12 bases. Germline trimming cut 4 bases from V and 6 bases from J; bases unmatched to any gene: 6. Germline loops: CDR1 KGHSH, CDR2 LQKENI. The CDR3 covers 15 residues. CDR3 nucleotides: TGTGCCAGCTCACTCCGGGACAGGGGGCTCGCTGAAGCTTTCTTT. Translation: CASSLRDRGLAEAFF.